The rows below give T cell receptor beta chains drawn from one sample of a study of shared clonotypes between healthy human individuals. Produced via immunoSEQ multiplex PCR; TCRdb's table is partial and in-frame only. The repertoire has over a million clones, about 74% of them found once; the top ten carry approximately 1.5%. Sequencing input: memory CD4+ T cells sorted from blood. The source is a man aged 18-30 years in good health. Each CDR3 is given with its conserved first and last residue. A D gene is named only where the DNA matches it firmly. The size field is filled for only some rows; it gives once, few, many or a size class.

TRBJ2-5 TRBV7-9 few TRBD2 CASSSGSGGAETQYF TGTGCCAGCAGCTCAGGGTCGGGGGGGGCGGAGACCCAGTACTTC
TRBJ1-1 TRBV7-8 once TRBD1 CASSRDRGTEAFF TGTGCCAGCAGCCGGGACAGGGGGACTGAAGCTTTCTTT
TRBJ2-1 TRBV6-6 once - CASSYWAGSGNEQFF TGTGCCAGCAGTTACTGGGCGGGATCTGGAAATGAGCAGTTCTTC
TRBJ2-1 TRBV4-1 - TRBD2 CASSQDWGEGHYNEQFF TGCGCCAGCAGCCAAGATTGGGGGGAGGGCCACTACAATGAGCAGTTCTTC
TRBJ1-1 TRBV14 - - CASSQGPEAFF TGTGCCAGCAGCCAAGGGCCGGAAGCTTTCTTT
TRBJ1-3 TRBV30 few - CAWNRGVTIYF TGTGCCTGGAACCGTGGCGTCACCATATATTTT
TRBJ2-7 TRBV5-1 - TRBD1 CASSFGTGVYEQYF TGCGCCAGCAGCTTCGGGACAGGTGTCTACGAGCAGTACTTC
TRBJ2-3 TRBV7-2 - TRBD2 CASRPSGASTDTQYF TGTGCCAGCAGACCTAGCGGGGCCAGCACAGATACGCAGTATTTT
TRBJ2-1 TRBV20-1 once - CSVSRGNEQFF TGCAGTGTATCAAGAGGGAATGAGCAGTTCTTC
TRBJ2-7 TRBV7-2 - - CASSSGGSYEQYF TGTGCCAGCAGCTCCGGGGGATCCTACGAGCAGTACTTC
TRBJ2-3 TRBV5-1 - TRBD1 CASRLPGQGTDTQYF TGCGCCAGCAGATTGCCGGGACAGGGCACAGATACGCAGTATTTT
TRBJ2-2 TRBV5-1 - TRBD1 CASSLDGQGYTGELFF TGCGCCAGCAGCTTGGACGGACAGGGCTACACCGGGGAGCTGTTTTTT
TRBJ2-5 TRBV6-5 - - CASSYRGGETQYF TGTGCCAGCAGTTATCGAGGGGGTGAGACCCAGTACTTC
TRBJ2-5 TRBV10-3 once - CAISGGGQAATQYF TGTGCCATCAGTGGCGGGGGACAGGCAGCGACCCAGTACTTC
TRBJ1-1 TRBV2 few - CASSVDQGGTEAFF TGTGCCAGCAGTGTGGATCAAGGGGGCACTGAAGCTTTCTTT
TRBJ2-5 TRBV10-1 - TRBD2 CASSESRAGGRETQYF TGCGCCAGCAGTGAGTCGAGAGCGGGGGGGCGAGAGACCCAGTACTTC
TRBJ1-2 TRBV6-5 - TRBD1 CASSTGGNYGYTF TGTGCCAGCAGTACAGGGGGCAACTATGGCTACACCTTC
TRBJ2-2 TRBV5-1 - - CASSLTRLNTGELFF TGCGCCAGCAGCCTGACTAGACTGAACACCGGGGAGCTGTTTTTT
TRBJ2-1 TRBV7-2 once TRBD2 CASSKQSGTYNEQFF TGTGCCAGCAGCAAACAGAGCGGGACCTACAATGAGCAGTTCTTC
TRBJ1-5 TRBV10-1 few TRBD1 CANRQGDQPQHF TGCGCCAACCGACAGGGGGACCAGCCCCAGCATTTT
TRBJ1-6 TRBV7-2 - - CASSLDLLVVSGSPLHF TGTGCCAGCAGCTTAGATCTGTTGGTGGTTAGCGGGTCACCCCTCCACTTT
TRBJ1-2 TRBV6-1 - - CASSVKGVTWDGYTF TGTGCCAGCAGTGTGAAAGGGGTTACCTGGGATGGCTACACCTTC
TRBJ2-3 TRBV7-8 - - CASSPSPGTSTDTQYF TGTGCCAGCAGCCCCTCCCCTGGAACTAGCACAGATACGCAGTATTTT
TRBJ1-2 TRBV6-5 - - CASSYGARSGYTF TGTGCCAGCAGTTACGGGGCTCGAAGTGGCTACACCTTC
TRBJ2-7 TRBV2 - - CASSLVEYEQYF TGTGCCAGCAGTTTAGTCGAGTACGAGCAGTACTTC
TRBJ1-6 TRBV27 - - CASRFDINSPLHF TGTGCCAGCAGGTTTGATATAAATTCACCCCTCCACTTT
TRBJ1-2 TRBV5-1 - - CASSFSQGGTYGYTF TGCGCCAGCAGCTTCTCCCAGGGTGGAACCTATGGCTACACCTTC
TRBJ2-2 TRBV18 - - CASSQGSRDTGELFF TGTGCCAGCTCACAGGGGTCGAGGGACACCGGGGAGCTGTTTTTT
TRBJ2-1 TRBV5-1 - TRBD1 CASSLDQDRGQQFF TGCGCCAGCAGCTTGGATCAGGACAGGGGGCAGCAGTTCTTC
TRBJ2-7 TRBV7-3 - - CASSRSAGYEQYF TGTGCCAGCAGCCGGAGCGCTGGGTACGAGCAGTACTTC
TRBJ1-2 TRBV6-5 - - CASKTEAFDGYTF TGTGCCAGCAAAACTGAGGCGTTTGATGGCTACACCTTC
TRBJ2-4 TRBV10-1 - - CASSEGAGRNVKNIQYF TGCGCCAGCAGTGAGGGCGCTGGACGGAACGTCAAAAACATTCAGTACTTC
TRBJ1-6 TRBV19 - - CASSDTSDSPLHF TGTGCCAGTAGTGACACGTCAGATTCACCCCTCCACTTT